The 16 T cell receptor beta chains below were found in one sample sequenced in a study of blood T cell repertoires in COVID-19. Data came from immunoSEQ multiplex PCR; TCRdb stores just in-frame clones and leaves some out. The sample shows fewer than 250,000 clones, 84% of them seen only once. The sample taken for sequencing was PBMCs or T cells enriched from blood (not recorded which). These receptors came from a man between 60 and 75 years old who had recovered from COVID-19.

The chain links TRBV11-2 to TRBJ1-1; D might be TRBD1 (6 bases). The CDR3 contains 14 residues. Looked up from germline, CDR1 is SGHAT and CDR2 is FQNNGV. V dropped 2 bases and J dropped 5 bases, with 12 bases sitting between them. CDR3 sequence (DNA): TGTGCCAGCAGCTTATTTGGTAGGGGGACTGAAGCTTTCTTT. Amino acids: CASSLFGRGTEAFF.

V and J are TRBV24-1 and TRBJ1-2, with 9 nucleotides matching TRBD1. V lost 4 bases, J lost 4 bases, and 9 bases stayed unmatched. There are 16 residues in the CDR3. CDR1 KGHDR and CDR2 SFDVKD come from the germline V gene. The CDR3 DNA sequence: TGTGCCACCAGTGACCCTAGGACAGGGGTGGGCTATGGCTACACCTTC. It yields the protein CATSDPRTGVGYGYTF.

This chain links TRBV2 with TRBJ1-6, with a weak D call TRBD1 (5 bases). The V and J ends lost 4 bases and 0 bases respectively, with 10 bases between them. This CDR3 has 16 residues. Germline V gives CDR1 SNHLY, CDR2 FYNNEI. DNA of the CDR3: TGTGCCAGCAGTGTGGAGGGGTCCTCCTATAATTCACCCCTCCACTTT. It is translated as CASSVEGSSYNSPLHF.

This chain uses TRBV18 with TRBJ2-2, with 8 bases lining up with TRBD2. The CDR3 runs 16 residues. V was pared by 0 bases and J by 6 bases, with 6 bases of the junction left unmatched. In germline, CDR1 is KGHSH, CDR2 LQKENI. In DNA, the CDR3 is TGTGCCAGCTCACCACCGCGGGGGGAAGGAGCCGGGGAGCTGTTTTTT. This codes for CASSPPRGEGAGELFF.

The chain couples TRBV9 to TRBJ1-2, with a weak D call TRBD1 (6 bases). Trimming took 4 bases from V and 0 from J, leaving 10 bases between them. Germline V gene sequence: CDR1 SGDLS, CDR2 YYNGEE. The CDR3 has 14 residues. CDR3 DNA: TGTGCCAGCAGCAAACAGGGCACTAACTATGGCTACACCTTC. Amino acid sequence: CASSKQGTNYGYTF.

CDR3 in amino acids: CASSLEGGGAGEQYF. The CDR3, as DNA: TGCGCCAGCAGCCTGGAGGGCGGGGGGGCTGGCGAGCAGTACTTC. This sequence joins TRBV5-1 and TRBJ2-7; TRBD2 matches 9 bases. This CDR3 has 15 amino acids. The germline gives CDR1 SGHRS, CDR2 YFSETQ. Trimming cost V 4 bases and J 6 bases; bases outside gene matches: 11.

The chain's CDR3 is CASSLYRAGQPQHF. The CDR3 nucleotides are TGTGCCAGTAGTCTCTACAGGGCTGGCCAGCCCCAGCATTTT. The genes are TRBV19 and TRBJ1-5; perhaps TRBD1 as D (6 bases). The germline V gene encodes CDR1 LNHDA and CDR2 SQIVND (reference sequence). The CDR3 spans 14 residues. V gave up 5 bases and J gave up 7 bases, with 15 bases separating them.

CDR3 sequence: CASSPGQGQYF. CDR3 sequence (DNA): TGTGCCAGCAGTCCCGGACAGGGACAGTACTTC. The chain combines TRBV12-3 or TRBV12-4 with TRBJ2-5; 8 bases line up with TRBD1. The J segment lost 11 bases and the V segment lost 5 bases, leaving 4 bases of the junction unmatched. This CDR3 contains 11 residues.

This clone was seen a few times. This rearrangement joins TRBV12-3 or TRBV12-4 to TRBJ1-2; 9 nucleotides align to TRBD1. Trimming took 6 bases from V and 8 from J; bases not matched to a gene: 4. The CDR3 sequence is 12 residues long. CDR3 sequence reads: CASRSTGGGYTF. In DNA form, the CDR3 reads TGTGCCAGCAGGTCGACAGGGGGAGGCTACACCTTC.

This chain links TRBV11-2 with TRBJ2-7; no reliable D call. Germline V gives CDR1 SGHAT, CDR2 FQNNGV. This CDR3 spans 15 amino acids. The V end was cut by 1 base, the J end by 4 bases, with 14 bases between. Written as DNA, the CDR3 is TGTGCCAGCAGCTTAGGATCCCCCGCAGTGTACGAGCAGTACTTC. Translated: CASSLGSPAVYEQYF.

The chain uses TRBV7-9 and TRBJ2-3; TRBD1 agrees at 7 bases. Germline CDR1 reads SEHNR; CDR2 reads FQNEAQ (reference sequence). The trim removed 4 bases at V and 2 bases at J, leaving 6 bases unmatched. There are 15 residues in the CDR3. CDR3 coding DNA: TGTGCCAGCAGCTCCGGGACAGCAACCACAGATACGCAGTATTTT. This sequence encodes CASSSGTATTDTQYF. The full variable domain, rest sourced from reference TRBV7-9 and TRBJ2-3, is DTGVSQNPRHKITKRGQNVTFRCDPISEHNRLYWYRQTLGQGPEFLTYFQNEAQLEKSRLLSDRFSAERPKGSFSTLEIQRTEQGDSAMYLCASSSGTATTDTQYFGPGTRLTVL.

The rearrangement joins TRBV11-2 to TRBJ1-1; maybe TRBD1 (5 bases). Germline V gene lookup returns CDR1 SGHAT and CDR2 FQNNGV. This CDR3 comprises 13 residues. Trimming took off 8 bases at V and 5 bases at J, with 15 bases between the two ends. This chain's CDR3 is CASDGGTNTEAFF. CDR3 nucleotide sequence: TGTGCCAGCGACGGGGGGACGAATACTGAAGCTTTCTTT.

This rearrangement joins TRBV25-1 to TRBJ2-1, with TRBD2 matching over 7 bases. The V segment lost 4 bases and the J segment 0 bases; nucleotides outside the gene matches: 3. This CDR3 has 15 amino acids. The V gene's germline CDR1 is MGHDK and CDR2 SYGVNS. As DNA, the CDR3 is TGTGCCAGCAGTGGTTGGGGGGGCTCCTACAATGAGCAGTTCTTC. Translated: CASSGWGGSYNEQFF.

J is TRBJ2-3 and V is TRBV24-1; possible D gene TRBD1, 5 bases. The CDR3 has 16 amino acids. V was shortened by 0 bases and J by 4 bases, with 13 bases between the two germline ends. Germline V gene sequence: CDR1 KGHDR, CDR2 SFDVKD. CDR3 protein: CATSDLKSPRADTQYF. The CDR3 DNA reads TGTGCCACCAGTGATTTGAAGTCTCCCAGGGCAGATACGCAGTATTTT.

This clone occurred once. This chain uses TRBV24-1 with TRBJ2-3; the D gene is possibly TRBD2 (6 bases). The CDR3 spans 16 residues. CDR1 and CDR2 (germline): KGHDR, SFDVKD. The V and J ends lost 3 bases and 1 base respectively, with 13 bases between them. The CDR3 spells CATSDGGRRGTDTQYF. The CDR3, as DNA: TGTGCCACCAGTGATGGAGGGCGTCGGGGCACAGATACGCAGTATTTT.

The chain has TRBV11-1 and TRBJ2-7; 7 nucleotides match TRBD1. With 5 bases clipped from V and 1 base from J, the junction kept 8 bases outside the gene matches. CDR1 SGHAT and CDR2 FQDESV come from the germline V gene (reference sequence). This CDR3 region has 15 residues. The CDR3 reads CASSRGQRSSYEQYF. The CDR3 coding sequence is TGTGCCAGCAGCCGGGGACAGCGTTCTTCCTACGAGCAGTACTTC.